These 12 T cell receptor beta chains share one sample of origin, sequenced in a study of Tregs in tolerant kidney transplant recipients. The assay was immunoSEQ multiplex PCR, and TCRdb's table has in-frame clones only and misses some. The table lists roughly 250,000 clones, about 80% of them singletons, with less than 0.75% in the top ten. The specimen was CD4+ T cells from blood. These receptors were taken from a human donor in good health.

This chain uses TRBV18 with TRBJ1-3, with D possibly being TRBD1 (6 bases). Germline loops: CDR1 KGHSH, CDR2 LQKENI. Between the trimmed V and J ends, which lost 10 bases and 0 bases, there was a span of 16 bases. This CDR3 has 15 amino acids. CDR3 in amino acids: CATRSGDVSGNTIYF. CDR3 DNA sequence: TGTGCCACCCGATCAGGGGACGTCTCTGGAAACACCATATATTTT.

This chain links TRBV6-6 with TRBJ1-5; D ambiguous. Per germline, CDR1 MNHNY and CDR2 SVGAGI (reference sequence). The CDR3 is 15 residues long. The V and J ends lost 1 base and 4 bases respectively, with 11 bases between them. DNA of the CDR3: TGTGCCAGCAGTTACTTAAGCTCCAATAATCAGCCCCAGCATTTT. Its protein product is CASSYLSSNNQPQHF.

J is TRBJ1-1 and V is TRBV14; D uncertain. Looked up from germline, CDR1 is SGHDN and CDR2 is FVKESK. Trimming took 1 base from V and 8 from J, leaving 8 bases between them. The CDR3 runs to 12 residues. In DNA, the CDR3 is TGTGCCAGCAGCCAAGGACCCAGGGAAGCTTTCTTT. The encoded protein is CASSQGPREAFF. Drawing the rest from reference TRBV14 and TRBJ1-1, the complete variable domain is EAGVTQFPSHSVIEKGQTVTLRCDPISGHDNLYWYRRVMGKEIKFLLHFVKESKQDESGMPNNRFLAERTGGTYSTLKVQPAELEDSGVYFCASSQGPREAFFGQGTRLTVV.

J is TRBJ1-2 and V is TRBV29-1; 7 bases line up with TRBD1. The J segment lost 4 bases and the V segment lost 3 bases, leaving 17 bases of the junction unmatched. This CDR3 contains 17 residues. Germline V gene lookup returns CDR1 SQVTM and CDR2 ANQGSEA. The CDR3 DNA is TGCAGCGTTGACCGACAGGGCGAGAACTTAAACGTCTATGGCTACACCTTC. It encodes CSVDRQGENLNVYGYTF. Full variable domain (missing parts from reference TRBV29-1 and TRBJ1-2): SAVISQKPSRDICQRGTSLTIQCQVDSQVTMMFWYRQQPGQSLTLIATANQGSEATYESGFVIDKFPISRPNLTFSTLTVSNMSPEDSSIYLCSVDRQGENLNVYGYTFGSGTRLTVV.

The genes are TRBV19 and TRBJ1-2; 8 nucleotides align to TRBD1. Trimming took 3 bases from V and 4 from J; bases not matched to a gene: 10. The CDR3 is 16 residues long. In germline, CDR1 is LNHDA, CDR2 SQIVND (reference sequence). CDR3 protein: CASSIYGTGDIYGYTF. The CDR3 nucleotides read TGTGCCAGTAGTATTTACGGGACAGGAGACATCTATGGCTACACCTTC.

This rearrangement joins TRBV5-1 to TRBJ2-7, with 8 bases lining up with TRBD1. This CDR3 spans 13 amino acids. V shed 0 bases and J 5 bases; nucleotides not matched to a gene: 1. In germline, CDR1 is SGHRS, CDR2 YFSETQ. Here the CDR3 reads CASSLDRGDEQYF. CDR3 bases: TGCGCCAGCAGCTTGGACAGGGGGGACGAGCAGTACTTC.

The V and J genes are TRBV2 and TRBJ2-3; 8 bases line up with TRBD2. The CDR3 covers 15 residues. Germline loops: CDR1 SNHLY, CDR2 FYNNEI. V trimming: 5 bases; J trimming: 0 bases; junction bases outside the gene matches: 4. The CDR3, as DNA: TGTGCCAGCAGTCGCGAGCGGGGGAGCACAGATACGCAGTATTTT. Translating gives CASSRERGSTDTQYF.

Written as DNA, the CDR3 is TGCAGCGGCCATAACACCGGGGAGCTGTTTTTT. Translated, it gives CSGHNTGELFF. This chain connects TRBV29-1 to TRBJ2-2; D gene unclear. This CDR3 is 11 amino acids long. The germline V gene encodes CDR1 SQVTM and CDR2 ANQGSEA. Trimming left V 7 bases short and J 2 bases short, with 5 bases between.

The chain employs TRBV4-2 and TRBJ2-3; possibly TRBD2 for D (6 bases). There are 15 residues in the CDR3. Germline loops: CDR1 LGHNA, CDR2 YNFKEQ. Trimming removed 2 bases at V and 2 bases at J, with 11 bases between. The CDR3 coding sequence is TGTGCCAGCAGCCAAAACGGGAGAGCCACAGATACGCAGTATTTT. Protein: CASSQNGRATDTQYF.

The gene calls are TRBV4-2 and TRBJ1-1; D not resolved. Deletions cut 2 bases from V and 5 bases from J, with 18 bases between. Germline CDR1 LGHNA, CDR2 YNFKEQ. The CDR3 length is 16 residues. This CDR3 is CASSQPQSQVYTEAFF. As DNA, the CDR3 is TGTGCCAGCAGCCAACCACAGAGTCAAGTATATACTGAAGCTTTCTTT.

CDR3 loop: CASSPGPGFYGYTF. The CDR3 bases are TGTGCCAGCAGTCCCGGCCCCGGTTTCTATGGCTACACCTTC. The chain recombines TRBV27 with TRBJ1-2, with D uncertain. Germline-derived CDR1 and CDR2 are MNHEY and SMNVEV (reference sequence). V lost 5 bases and J 4 bases, leaving 14 bases between the germline ends. CDR3 length: 14 residues.

The chain uses TRBV30 and TRBJ1-5, with TRBD1 as a possible D gene (5 bases). From germline, CDR1 is GTSNPN and CDR2 SVGIG (reference sequence). This CDR3 region has 14 residues. Trimming stripped 3 bases from V and 3 bases from J, with 12 bases between. Here the CDR3 DNA reads TGTGCCTGGAGCGGCGGGACCCTCAATCAGCCCCAGCATTTT. Residues: CAWSGGTLNQPQHF. Filled out from reference TRBV30 and TRBJ1-5, the complete variable domain reads SQTIHQWPATLVQPVGSPLSLECTVEGTSNPNLYWYRQAAGRGLQLLFYSVGIGQISSEVPQNLSASRPQDRQFILSSKKLLLSDSGFYLCAWSGGTLNQPQHFGDGTRLSIL.